The rows below give T cell receptor beta chains drawn from one sample of a study of blood T cell repertoires in COVID-19. The data were produced by immunoSEQ multiplex PCR, yet TCRdb's version contains in-frame clones alone and is incomplete. The table lists about 32,000 clones, 65% to 90% of them singletons. Source material: peripheral blood. The receptors stem from an elderly woman with active or convalescent COVID-19. Each CDR3 is given with its conserved first and last residue. Each record gives: J gene, V gene, D gene, clone size, CDR3 protein, CDR3 DNA. A D gene is named only where the DNA matches it firmly. The size field is filled for only some rows; it gives once, few, many or a size class.

j_call: TRBJ2-7; v_call: TRBV4-2; d_call: NA; clone_size: NA; cdr3_aa: CASSQDPGRSYEQYF; cdr3_nt: TGTGCCAGCAGCCAAGATCCCGGCCGGAGCTACGAGCAGTACTTC
j_call: TRBJ2-7; v_call: TRBV6-2/TRBV6-3; d_call: TRBD2; clone_size: NA; cdr3_aa: CASSTTRGLAAEQYF; cdr3_nt: TGTGCCAGCAGCACCACCCGGGGACTAGCCGCCGAGCAGTACTTC
j_call: TRBJ2-1; v_call: TRBV5-1; d_call: NA; clone_size: once; cdr3_aa: CASSPQSQVNEQFF; cdr3_nt: TGCGCCAGCAGCCCCCAATCACAGGTCAATGAGCAGTTCTTC
j_call: TRBJ2-1; v_call: TRBV9; d_call: NA; clone_size: NA; cdr3_aa: CASSAQGWADNEQFF; cdr3_nt: TGTGCCAGCAGCGCACAGGGATGGGCTGACAATGAGCAGTTCTTC
j_call: TRBJ1-2; v_call: TRBV7-9; d_call: NA; clone_size: few; cdr3_aa: CASSLGPSYGYTF; cdr3_nt: TGTGCCAGCAGCTTAGGTCCATCCTATGGCTACACCTTC
j_call: TRBJ1-1; v_call: TRBV27; d_call: NA; clone_size: NA; cdr3_aa: CASNSGGTEAFF; cdr3_nt: TGTGCCAGCAACTCCGGGGGTACTGAAGCTTTCTTT
j_call: TRBJ2-7; v_call: TRBV6-6; d_call: NA; clone_size: NA; cdr3_aa: CASSSPGDSFYEQYF; cdr3_nt: TGTGCCAGCAGTTCTCCGGGGGACAGTTTCTACGAGCAGTACTTC
j_call: TRBJ2-1; v_call: TRBV3-1/TRBV3-2; d_call: TRBD2; clone_size: NA; cdr3_aa: CASSQGRAHNEQFF; cdr3_nt: TGTGCCAGCAGCCAGGGGAGGGCCCACAATGAGCAGTTCTTC
j_call: TRBJ1-2; v_call: TRBV5-1; d_call: TRBD1; clone_size: NA; cdr3_aa: CASSSGQGILRYTF; cdr3_nt: TGCGCCAGCAGCTCGGGACAGGGGATCCTCCGCTACACCTTC
j_call: TRBJ2-2; v_call: TRBV5-4; d_call: TRBD1; clone_size: NA; cdr3_aa: CASSNRDRVVGELFF; cdr3_nt: TGTGCCAGCAGCAACCGGGACAGGGTGGTCGGGGAGCTGTTTTTT
j_call: TRBJ2-3; v_call: TRBV24-1; d_call: NA; clone_size: NA; cdr3_aa: CATSLSTDTQYF; cdr3_nt: TGTGCCACCAGCCTCAGCACAGATACGCAGTATTTT
j_call: TRBJ2-7; v_call: TRBV28; d_call: NA; clone_size: NA; cdr3_aa: CASSFPRSAASYEQYF; cdr3_nt: TGTGCCAGCAGTTTTCCAAGGAGCGCCGCATCCTACGAGCAGTACTTC
j_call: TRBJ2-7; v_call: TRBV28; d_call: TRBD1; clone_size: NA; cdr3_aa: CASTRDSATYEQYF; cdr3_nt: TGTGCCAGCACCCGGGACAGCGCTACCTACGAGCAGTACTTC
j_call: TRBJ2-3; v_call: TRBV2; d_call: NA; clone_size: NA; cdr3_aa: CASSRTPGDTQYF; cdr3_nt: TGTGCCAGCAGCCGGACCCCGGGGGATACGCAGTATTTT
j_call: TRBJ2-7; v_call: TRBV6-1; d_call: TRBD1; clone_size: few; cdr3_aa: CASSERKDRAGLPSYEQYF; cdr3_nt: TGTGCCAGCAGTGAACGGAAGGACAGGGCGGGGTTACCTTCCTACGAGCAGTACTTC
j_call: TRBJ1-5; v_call: TRBV10-3; d_call: NA; clone_size: NA; cdr3_aa: CAISEETVLHF; cdr3_nt: TGTGCCATCAGTGAGGAGACAGTATTACATTTT
j_call: TRBJ1-5; v_call: TRBV2; d_call: NA; clone_size: NA; cdr3_aa: CASSGQGLGNQPQHF; cdr3_nt: TGTGCCAGCAGTGGGCAGGGTCTTGGCAATCAGCCCCAGCATTTT
j_call: TRBJ2-7; v_call: TRBV6-2/TRBV6-3; d_call: TRBD2; clone_size: once; cdr3_aa: CASSFAASGAYEQYF; cdr3_nt: TGTGCCAGCAGTTTCGCGGCTAGCGGAGCCTACGAGCAGTACTTC
j_call: TRBJ2-7; v_call: TRBV5-1; d_call: TRBD2; clone_size: NA; cdr3_aa: CASSNSGSAYEQYF; cdr3_nt: TGCGCCAGCTCGAATAGCGGGAGCGCCTACGAGCAGTACTTC
j_call: TRBJ1-2; v_call: TRBV19; d_call: NA; clone_size: NA; cdr3_aa: CASSPTGLAAANYGYTF; cdr3_nt: TGTGCCAGTAGCCCCACAGGCCTCGCAGCAGCTAACTATGGCTACACCTTC
j_call: TRBJ2-5; v_call: TRBV5-6; d_call: TRBD2; clone_size: NA; cdr3_aa: CASSLPSGGQETRYF; cdr3_nt: TGTGCCAGCAGCTTGCCTAGCGGGGGGCAAGAGACCCGGTACTTC
j_call: TRBJ1-2; v_call: TRBV6-6; d_call: NA; clone_size: once; cdr3_aa: CASSRTGNYGYTF; cdr3_nt: TGTGCCAGCAGCCGCACAGGAAACTATGGCTACACCTTC
j_call: TRBJ2-5; v_call: TRBV5-1; d_call: NA; clone_size: NA; cdr3_aa: CASSLDSQETQYF; cdr3_nt: TGCGCCAGCAGCTTGGACAGCCAAGAGACCCAGTACTTC
j_call: TRBJ2-7; v_call: TRBV6-5; d_call: TRBD2; clone_size: NA; cdr3_aa: CASSTSGSSGYEQYF; cdr3_nt: TGTGCCAGCAGTACGAGCGGGAGCTCTGGCTACGAGCAGTACTTC
j_call: TRBJ2-2; v_call: TRBV19; d_call: NA; clone_size: NA; cdr3_aa: CASSTQEGYTGELFF; cdr3_nt: TGTGCCAGTAGTACCCAGGAGGGTTACACCGGGGAGCTGTTTTTT
j_call: TRBJ2-2; v_call: TRBV19; d_call: NA; clone_size: NA; cdr3_aa: CASSSNIQMGAGTGELFF; cdr3_nt: TGTGCCAGTAGTAGTAACATTCAGATGGGGGCCGGCACCGGGGAGCTGTTTTTT
j_call: TRBJ1-6; v_call: TRBV18; d_call: TRBD1; clone_size: NA; cdr3_aa: CASSPGQVNRNSPLHF; cdr3_nt: TGTGCCAGCTCACCGGGACAGGTTAATCGTAATTCACCCCTCCACTTT
j_call: TRBJ2-2; v_call: TRBV4-1; d_call: NA; clone_size: few; cdr3_aa: CASSQAPGYTGELFF; cdr3_nt: TGCGCCAGCAGCCAAGCCCCAGGATACACCGGGGAGCTGTTTTTT
j_call: TRBJ2-6; v_call: TRBV5-1; d_call: TRBD1; clone_size: NA; cdr3_aa: CASSSGTGFSGANVLTF; cdr3_nt: TGCGCCAGCAGTTCCGGGACAGGGTTCTCTGGGGCCAACGTCCTGACTTTC
j_call: TRBJ2-1; v_call: TRBV7-3; d_call: NA; clone_size: once; cdr3_aa: CASSLQGGAYNEQFF; cdr3_nt: TGTGCCAGCAGCTTACAGGGGGGAGCCTACAATGAGCAGTTCTTC
j_call: TRBJ2-5; v_call: TRBV6-5; d_call: TRBD1; clone_size: NA; cdr3_aa: CASSYSDRGRETQYF; cdr3_nt: TGTGCCAGCAGTTACTCGGACAGGGGGAGAGAGACCCAGTACTTC
j_call: TRBJ2-1; v_call: TRBV11-3; d_call: TRBD2; clone_size: NA; cdr3_aa: CASSFELAGAEQFF; cdr3_nt: TGTGCCAGCAGCTTCGAACTAGCGGGAGCCGAGCAGTTCTTC
j_call: TRBJ2-7; v_call: TRBV7-9; d_call: TRBD2; clone_size: NA; cdr3_aa: CASSSSGLAAGGYEQYF; cdr3_nt: TGTGCCAGCAGCTCCAGCGGACTAGCGGCAGGTGGATACGAGCAGTACTTC
j_call: TRBJ2-2; v_call: TRBV11-2; d_call: TRBD1; clone_size: NA; cdr3_aa: CASSRPGQGAGELFF; cdr3_nt: TGTGCCAGCAGCCGACCGGGACAGGGGGCCGGGGAGCTGTTTTTT
j_call: TRBJ1-2; v_call: TRBV25-1; d_call: TRBD1; clone_size: NA; cdr3_aa: CASSELQGEGYGYTF; cdr3_nt: TGTGCCAGCAGTGAATTACAGGGGGAAGGGTATGGCTACACCTTC
j_call: TRBJ1-5; v_call: TRBV19; d_call: NA; clone_size: NA; cdr3_aa: CASSEWAQPQHF; cdr3_nt: TGTGCCAGTAGTGAGTGGGCTCAGCCCCAGCATTTT
j_call: TRBJ1-4; v_call: TRBV7-3; d_call: TRBD1; clone_size: NA; cdr3_aa: CASSLSLGQGEKLFF; cdr3_nt: TGTGCCAGCAGCTTAAGTTTAGGACAGGGTGAAAAACTGTTTTTT
j_call: TRBJ1-3; v_call: TRBV14; d_call: NA; clone_size: NA; cdr3_aa: CASSRRQFSGNTIYF; cdr3_nt: TGTGCCAGCAGCCGCCGACAGTTCTCTGGAAACACCATATATTTT
j_call: TRBJ1-5; v_call: TRBV28; d_call: NA; clone_size: NA; cdr3_aa: CASSSGEGGQGFNQPQHF; cdr3_nt: TGTGCCAGCAGCTCTGGGGAGGGAGGGCAGGGTTTCAATCAGCCCCAGCATTTT
j_call: TRBJ1-2; v_call: TRBV4-2; d_call: NA; clone_size: NA; cdr3_aa: CASSQELQPSIYGYTF; cdr3_nt: TGTGCCAGCAGCCAAGAATTACAGCCCTCGATATATGGCTACACCTTC